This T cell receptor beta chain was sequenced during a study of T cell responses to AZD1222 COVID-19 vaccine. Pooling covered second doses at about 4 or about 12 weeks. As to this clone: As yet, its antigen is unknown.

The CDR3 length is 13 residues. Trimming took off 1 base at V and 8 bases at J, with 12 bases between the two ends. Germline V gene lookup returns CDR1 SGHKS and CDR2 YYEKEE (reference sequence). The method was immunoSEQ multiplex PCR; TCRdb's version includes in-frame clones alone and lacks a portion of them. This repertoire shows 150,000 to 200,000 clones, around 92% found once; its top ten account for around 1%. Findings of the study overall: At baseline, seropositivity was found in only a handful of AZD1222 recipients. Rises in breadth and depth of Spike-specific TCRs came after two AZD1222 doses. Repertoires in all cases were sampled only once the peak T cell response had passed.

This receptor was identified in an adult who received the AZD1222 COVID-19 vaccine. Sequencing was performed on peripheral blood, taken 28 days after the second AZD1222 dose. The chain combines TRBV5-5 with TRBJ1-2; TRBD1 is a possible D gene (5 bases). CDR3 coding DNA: TGTGCCAGCAGCTTGATCGGGGCGCGGGGCTACACCTTC. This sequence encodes CASSLIGARGYTF.